Listed below are T cell receptor beta chains from one sample, sequenced in a study of shared clonotypes between healthy human individuals. TCRdb's table, derived via immunoSEQ multiplex PCR, lists solely in-frame clones and lacks some. In the table there are approximately 1,000,000 clones, 60% to 80% of which are singletons. The material sequenced was memory CD4+ T cells from PBMCs. These receptors all come from a man aged 18 to 30 in good health. Some clones in this sample may be carry-over from other donors' samples. Each CDR3 is given with its conserved first and last residue. Each record gives: V gene, J gene, clone size, D gene, CDR3 DNA, CDR3 protein. A D gene is named only where the DNA matches it firmly. Clone size appears in some rows only: once, few, many, or a class for an expanded clone.

>TRBV28|TRBJ2-1|-|-
TGTGCCAGCAGTTTAGGGCGGAATGAGCAGTTCTTC
CASSLGRNEQFF
>TRBV6-6|TRBJ1-2|-|-
TGTGCCAGCAGTGCCGAGTGGGGGGACTATGGCTACACCTTC
CASSAEWGDYGYTF
>TRBV11-2|TRBJ2-3|-|TRBD2
TGTGCCAGCAGCCCGTGGGCGGGAGAAGCAGATACGCAGTATTTT
CASSPWAGEADTQYF
>TRBV11-1|TRBJ2-7|-|-
TGTGCCAGCAGCTTAGTACAGGGAGCCTACGAGCAGTACTTC
CASSLVQGAYEQYF
>TRBV2|TRBJ2-1|-|-
TGTGCCAGCAGTGAAGTCGCCAGGGGGGGGTACAATGAGCAGTTCTTC
CASSEVARGGYNEQFF
>TRBV28|TRBJ2-2|-|-
TGTGCCAGCAGTTTGCAGGGAGACACCGGGGAGCTGTTTTTT
CASSLQGDTGELFF
>TRBV5-8|TRBJ2-5|-|TRBD1
TGTGCCAGCAGCCTCCCGGACAGGGGAGAGACCCAGTACTTC
CASSLPDRGETQYF
>TRBV13|TRBJ1-4|-|TRBD1
TGTGCCAGCAGCCCGACAGGGGGCGATGCAACTAATGAAAAACTGTTTTTT
CASSPTGGDATNEKLFF
>TRBV7-2|TRBJ2-7|-|TRBD1
TGTGCCAGCAGCGAGGGACAGGGGGCTTTCTACGAGCAGTACTTC
CASSEGQGAFYEQYF
>TRBV4-2|TRBJ1-4|-|-
TGTGCCAGCAGCCAAGATGTGGGGTGGGGTGAAAAACTGTTTTTT
CASSQDVGWGEKLFF
>TRBV6-1|TRBJ2-5|-|-
TGTGCCAGCGGGTGGGGGCAGGTCCAAGAGACCCAGTACTTC
CASGWGQVQETQYF
>TRBV28|TRBJ2-3|-|TRBD2
TGTGCCAGCAGTCCCGGGACTAGCGGGAGGTACACAGATACGCAGTATTTT
CASSPGTSGRYTDTQYF
>TRBV7-6|TRBJ2-1|few|TRBD1
TGTGCCAGCAGCCCGGGGACAGGGCGAGGAAATGAGCAGTTCTTC
CASSPGTGRGNEQFF
>TRBV28|TRBJ1-1|-|-
TGTGCCAGCAGTTTTCGAAAGCACACTGAAGCTTTCTTT
CASSFRKHTEAFF
>TRBV5-1|TRBJ2-1|-|TRBD2
TGCGCCAGCAGCCCACTAGCGGGAACCTACAATGAGCAGTTCTTC
CASSPLAGTYNEQFF
>TRBV2|TRBJ2-7|few|-
TGTGCCAGCAGTGAAGGCCAGGGTCGGTACGAGCAGTACTTC
CASSEGQGRYEQYF
>TRBV9|TRBJ1-2|-|-
TGTGCCAGCAGCTTACAGGTTCAAGCTAACTATGGCTACACCTTC
CASSLQVQANYGYTF
>TRBV28|TRBJ2-1|-|-
TGTGCCAGCAGCCGGGGACTTGAATACAATGAGCAGTTCTTC
CASSRGLEYNEQFF
>TRBV28|TRBJ1-2|-|TRBD1
TGTGCCAGCAGTTTATCCGGGACAGGGGGCGAAAGGCATGGCTACACCTTC
CASSLSGTGGERHGYTF
>TRBV6-1|TRBJ1-5|-|-
TGTGCCAGCAGTCCACAGTGGGGGGGGAGTCAGCCCCAGCATTTT
CASSPQWGGSQPQHF
>TRBV4-1|TRBJ2-2|-|-
TGCGCCAGCAGCGACGTAATCGGCCCCGGGGAGCTGTTTTTT
CASSDVIGPGELFF
>TRBV5-1|TRBJ2-1|-|TRBD1
TGCGCCAGCAGACCTCACGCCGGGACAGGGGTCAATGAGCAGTTCTTC
CASRPHAGTGVNEQFF
>TRBV6-1|TRBJ2-1|-|-
TGTGCCAGCACCTATCGGAGCAGAGGGAATGAGCAGTTCTTC
CASTYRSRGNEQFF
>TRBV7-2|TRBJ1-3|-|-
TGTGCCAGCAGTACTGAGTCGGGAAACACCATATATTTT
CASSTESGNTIYF
>TRBV7-3|TRBJ1-1|few|-
TGTGCCAGCAGCTTAAACGGGGGTGAAGCTTTCTTT
CASSLNGGEAFF
>TRBV28|TRBJ2-1|-|TRBD2
TGTGCCAGCAGTTTAATTCTAGCGGGAGCCTACAATGAGCAGTTCTTC
CASSLILAGAYNEQFF
>TRBV28|TRBJ1-2|-|-
TGTGCCAGCAGTATCCAGGGGAACTATGGCTACACCTTC
CASSIQGNYGYTF
>TRBV5-1|TRBJ2-7|once|TRBD1
TGCGCCAGCAGCTTGGTAGTGGGACAGGGGGGATACGAGCAGTACTTC
CASSLVVGQGGYEQYF
>TRBV14|TRBJ2-1|-|TRBD2
TGTGCCAGCAGCCATGCGGGGGGGCCTAATGAGCAGTTCTTC
CASSHAGGPNEQFF
>TRBV28|TRBJ1-1|-|-
TGTGCCAGCTTTCTAGGTCCGAGGGACTCTCGCAGGTTCTTT
CASFLGPRDSRRFF
>TRBV28|TRBJ2-7|once|-
TGTGCCAGCAGGTTGGGGGGGCCCTACGAGCAGTACTTC
CASRLGGPYEQYF
>TRBV5-1|TRBJ1-2|-|-
TGCGCCAGCAGCTTGGCGAGAGATGGCTACACCTTC
CASSLARDGYTF
>TRBV5-1|TRBJ2-5|-|TRBD2
TGCGCCAGCAGCCCCCGTACTAGCGGGGCGGGGGAGACCCAGTACTTC
CASSPRTSGAGETQYF
>TRBV28|TRBJ1-5|-|-
TGTGCCAGCCAGGGCGCGAATCAGCCCCAGCATTTT
CASQGANQPQHF
>TRBV28|TRBJ1-1|-|TRBD1
TGTGCCAGCAGCCACCATATAAGACAGGGGGCCGTGTACACTGAAGCTTTCTTT
CASSHHIRQGAVYTEAFF
>TRBV11-3|TRBJ2-1|-|TRBD2
TGTGCCAGCAGCTTAGCTGGAGATAGCGGGAGGGCCTTGTCCTACAATGAGCAGTTCTTC
CASSLAGDSGRALSYNEQFF
>TRBV5-1|TRBJ2-2|few|TRBD2
TGCGCCAGCAGCTTCACTAGCGGAGGCGGGGAGCTGTTTTTT
CASSFTSGGGELFF
>TRBV5-1|TRBJ2-5|-|TRBD2
TGCGCCAGCATCCTAACGGCGAGCGGGAGGCCGGGGGGAGAGACCCAGTACTTC
CASILTASGRPGGETQYF
>TRBV7-6|TRBJ2-7|-|TRBD2
TGTGCCAGCAGCTTAGAAGGCGGGACTAGTCAGTACGAGCAGTACTTC
CASSLEGGTSQYEQYF
>TRBV27|TRBJ2-6|-|TRBD1
TGTGCCAGCAGTTTAGAACAGGGGGCTGGGGCCAACGTCCTGACTTTC
CASSLEQGAGANVLTF
>TRBV5-1|TRBJ2-2|-|TRBD2
TGCGCCAGCAGCGGACTAGCGGGGGTTAACACCGGGGAGCTGTTTTTT
CASSGLAGVNTGELFF
>TRBV5-1|TRBJ2-1|-|TRBD2
TGCGCCAGCAGCTTGGGAGTGATGGGACTAGCGGAAAATGAGCAGTTCTTC
CASSLGVMGLAENEQFF
>TRBV5-1|TRBJ1-1|-|TRBD1
TGCGCCAGCAGCTTGGGTTCGACAGGGAGGGGTAGCACTGAAGCTTTCTTT
CASSLGSTGRGSTEAFF
>TRBV5-1|TRBJ2-5|once|-
TGCGCCAGCAGCTTGGCCGGGACAACAGCGGAGACCCAGTACTTC
CASSLAGTTAETQYF
>TRBV27|TRBJ2-7|-|TRBD2
TGTGCCAGCAGTTCTGTAGCGGGAGGTTGGGGCGAGCAGTACTTC
CASSSVAGGWGEQYF
>TRBV10-3|TRBJ1-2|-|TRBD1
TGTGCCATCAAGAAAGCGGGGACAGAGGCCGGCTACACCTTC
CAIKKAGTEAGYTF
>TRBV6-1|TRBJ2-4|-|TRBD2
TGTGCCAGCAGTGAAGCGCTCCCCTGGGCTAGCGGGAGTGAGGCCAAAAACATTCAGTACTTC
CASSEALPWASGSEAKNIQYF
>TRBV20-1|TRBJ1-2|-|-
TGCAGTGCTACCCCGGGGGAAGTGGCCTTC
CSATPGEVAF
>TRBV28|TRBJ2-1|many|TRBD2
TGTGCCAGCAGGGAGATAGCGGGAGGGACCACGAGGGAGCAGTTCTTC
CASREIAGGTTREQFF
>TRBV11-2|TRBJ2-2|-|TRBD2
TGTGCCAGCAGCGTTGGTACTAGCGTGACCGGGGAGCTGTTTTTT
CASSVGTSVTGELFF
>TRBV18|TRBJ1-5|-|TRBD1
TGTGCCAGCTCACAGGGACAGGGCTATCAGCCCCAGCATTTT
CASSQGQGYQPQHF
>TRBV9|TRBJ2-6|-|-
TGTGCCAGCAGCCCCGTCAGGTCTGGGGCCAACGTCCTGACTTTC
CASSPVRSGANVLTF
>TRBV4-2|TRBJ2-7|-|-
TGTGCCAGCAGCCAAGATCTCGGGGACCGAACGACCTACGAGCAGTACTTC
CASSQDLGDRTTYEQYF
>TRBV28|TRBJ2-2|-|-
TGTGCCAGCCGGGGCGGTGGGATAGGGCTGTTTTTT
CASRGGGIGLFF
>TRBV2|TRBJ2-2|few|-
TGTGCCAGCAGTGGAAGGCAAAACACCGGGGAGCTGTTTTTT
CASSGRQNTGELFF
>TRBV9|TRBJ2-1|-|TRBD2
TGTGCCAGCAGCGTAGGTGGGGGAACTAGCGGTAACAATGAGCAGTTCTTC
CASSVGGGTSGNNEQFF
>TRBV10-3|TRBJ1-2|-|-
TGTGCCATCAGTGAGTCGTATGGGACACGTGATGGCTACACCTTC
CAISESYGTRDGYTF